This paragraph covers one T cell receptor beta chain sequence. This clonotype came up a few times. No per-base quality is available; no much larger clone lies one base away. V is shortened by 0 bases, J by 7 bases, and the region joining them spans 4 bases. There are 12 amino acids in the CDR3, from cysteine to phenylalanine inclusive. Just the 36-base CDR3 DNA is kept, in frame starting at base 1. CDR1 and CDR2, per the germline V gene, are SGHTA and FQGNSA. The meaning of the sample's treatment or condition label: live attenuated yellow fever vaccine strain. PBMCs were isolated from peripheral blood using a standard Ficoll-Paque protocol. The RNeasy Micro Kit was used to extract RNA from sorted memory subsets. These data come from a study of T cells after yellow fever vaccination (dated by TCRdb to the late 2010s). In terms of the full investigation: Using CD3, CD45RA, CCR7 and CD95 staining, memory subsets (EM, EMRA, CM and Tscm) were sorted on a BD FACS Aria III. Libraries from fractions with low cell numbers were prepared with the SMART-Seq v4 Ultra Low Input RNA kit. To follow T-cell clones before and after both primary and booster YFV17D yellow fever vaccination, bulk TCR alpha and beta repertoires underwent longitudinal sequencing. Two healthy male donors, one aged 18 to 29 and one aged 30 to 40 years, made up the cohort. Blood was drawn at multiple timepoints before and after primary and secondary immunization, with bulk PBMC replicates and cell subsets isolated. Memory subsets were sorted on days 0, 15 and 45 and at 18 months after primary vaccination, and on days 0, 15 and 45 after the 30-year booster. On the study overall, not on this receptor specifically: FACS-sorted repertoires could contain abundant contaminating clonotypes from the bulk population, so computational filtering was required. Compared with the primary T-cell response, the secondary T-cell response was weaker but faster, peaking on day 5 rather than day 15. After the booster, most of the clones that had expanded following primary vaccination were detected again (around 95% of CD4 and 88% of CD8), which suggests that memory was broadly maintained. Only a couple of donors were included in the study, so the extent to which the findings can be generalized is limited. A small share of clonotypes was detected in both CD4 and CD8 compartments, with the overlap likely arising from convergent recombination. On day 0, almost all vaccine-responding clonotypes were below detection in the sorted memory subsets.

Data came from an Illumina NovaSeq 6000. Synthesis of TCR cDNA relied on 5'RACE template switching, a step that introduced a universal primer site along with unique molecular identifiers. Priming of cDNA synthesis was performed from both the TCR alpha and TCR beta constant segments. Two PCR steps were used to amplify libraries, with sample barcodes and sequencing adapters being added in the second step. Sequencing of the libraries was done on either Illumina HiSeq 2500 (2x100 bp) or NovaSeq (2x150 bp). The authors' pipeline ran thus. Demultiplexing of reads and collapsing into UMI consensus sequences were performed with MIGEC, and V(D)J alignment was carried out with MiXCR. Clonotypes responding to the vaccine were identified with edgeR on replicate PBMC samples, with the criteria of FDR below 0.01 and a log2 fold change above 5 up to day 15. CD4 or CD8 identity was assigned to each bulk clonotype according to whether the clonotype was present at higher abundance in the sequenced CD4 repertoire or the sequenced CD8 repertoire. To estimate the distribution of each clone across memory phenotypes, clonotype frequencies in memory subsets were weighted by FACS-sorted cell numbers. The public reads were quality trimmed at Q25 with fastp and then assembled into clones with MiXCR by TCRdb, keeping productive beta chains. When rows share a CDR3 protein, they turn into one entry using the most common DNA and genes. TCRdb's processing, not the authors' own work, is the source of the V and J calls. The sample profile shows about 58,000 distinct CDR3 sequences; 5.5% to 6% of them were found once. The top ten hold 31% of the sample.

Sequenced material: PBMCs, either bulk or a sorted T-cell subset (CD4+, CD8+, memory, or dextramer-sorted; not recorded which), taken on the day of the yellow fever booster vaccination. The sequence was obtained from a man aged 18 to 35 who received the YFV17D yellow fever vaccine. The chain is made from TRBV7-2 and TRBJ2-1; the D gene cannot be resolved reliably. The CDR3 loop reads CASSLARNEQFF. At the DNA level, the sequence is TGTGCCAGCAGCTTAGCAAGGAATGAGCAGTTCTTC.